This T cell receptor (beta chain) is drawn from a study of blood T cell repertoires in COVID-19. As for the study in general: Acute-phase and convalescent COVID-19 samples originated in the United States, Italy and Spain. Sample material is recorded as cDNA or gDNA derived from T cells, B-cell-depleted T cells, or PBMCs.

This clone was picked up one time. Trimming left V 4 bases short and J 6 bases short, with 13 bases between. Germline lookup yields CDR1 MGHRA and CDR2 YSYEKL. The CDR3 length is 13 residues. As processed by the authors: Estimation of nucleated cell counts relied on the amplification of reference gene primers. This table comes from immunoSEQ multiplex PCR, and its TCRdb copy is limited to in-frame clones, with some not included. That table is the source of V, J and clone size, and D and trimming were worked out from the DNA. The profile shows roughly 69,000 clones, about 81% of them singletons. This rearrangement joins TRBV4-1 to TRBJ2-7; no clear D gene. Sequencing was performed on peripheral blood. The clonotype originates from a human donor in a cohort sampled during active COVID-19. CDR3 DNA sequence: TGCGCCAGCAGCCCAGACCCGGGTTTCGAGCAGTACTTC. Translating it yields CASSPDPGFEQYF.